Below, one T cell receptor beta chain is given with its context. Its specificity is unknown. The source of the sample is a study of shared clonotypes between healthy human individuals. In the original workflow: Filtering of immunoSEQ junctional sequences could not match full-length read filtering. Libraries were prepared by immunoSEQ multiplex PCR; TCRdb keeps only in-frame clonotypes and omits some of them. V and J calls and clone size are given by that table; D and trimming were obtained from the DNA. The repertoire has almost 750,000 clones, 55% to 80% of them found once; the top ten carry under 2%. Germline assignment: CDR1 MDHEN and CDR2 SYDVKM. The CDR3 sequence is 13 residues long. V lost 5 bases and J lost 5, with 10 bases in between. Whole-study results and caveats: When naive CD4 clonotypes were compared across a few donors, 5% to 5.5% were shared.

Sequencing used memory CD4+ T cells sorted from blood. Documented subset: CD45RA-negative fraction. This TCR was sampled from a woman in her 30s in good health. V gene TRBV28 combines with J gene TRBJ1-5; D gene uncertain. This chain's CDR3 is CASSVAGDQPQHF. The DNA of the CDR3 is TGTGCCAGCAGTGTGGCCGGTGATCAGCCCCAGCATTTT.